These T cell receptor beta chains were read from a single sample in a study of blood T cell repertoires in COVID-19. Repertoires were generated with immunoSEQ multiplex PCR, while TCRdb's copy carries only in-frame clones and drops some. In the table there are 300,000 to 400,000 clones, about 87% of which are singletons. Material: peripheral blood. Receptor source: a man aged 25-40 years with COVID-19, enrolled during active disease. Each CDR3 is given with its conserved first and last residue. D genes are given only for firm matches. Not every row has a clone size; where given, it reads once, few, many or a size class.

clone_size cdr3_length j_call d_call v_call cdr3_aa cdr3_nt
many 14 TRBJ2-3 . TRBV6-2/TRBV6-3 CASSFLARTDTQYF TGTGCCAGCAGTTTTCTAGCAAGGACAGATACGCAGTATTTT
. 14 TRBJ2-5 TRBD1 TRBV7-2 CASSPRTGSETQYF TGTGCCAGCAGCCCGAGGACAGGGTCGGAGACCCAGTACTTC
. 15 TRBJ1-6 . TRBV5-1 CASRSQTTYNSPLHF TGCGCCAGCAGGAGTCAGACTACCTATAATTCACCCCTCCACTTT
few 16 TRBJ2-7 TRBD2 TRBV6-4 CASSELRLAITYEQYF TGTGCCAGCAGTGAATTACGACTAGCGATTACCTACGAGCAGTACTTC
. 14 TRBJ1-1 . TRBV27 CASSPNTMNTEAFF TGTGCCAGCAGTCCGAACACTATGAACACTGAAGCTTTCTTT
. 16 TRBJ2-5 . TRBV11-1 CASSLLASPGWETQYF TGTGCCAGCAGCTTACTCGCTAGCCCTGGTTGGGAGACCCAGTACTTC
. 16 TRBJ2-1 . TRBV9 CASSVVGAPSYNEQFF TGTGCCAGCAGCGTAGTTGGGGCACCATCCTACAATGAGCAGTTCTTC
few 12 TRBJ2-5 . TRBV27 CASSPNQETQYF TGTGCCAGCAGTCCAAACCAAGAGACCCAGTACTTC
. 11 TRBJ2-5 . TRBV12-3/TRBV12-4 CASSLRGPQYF TGTGCCAGCAGTTTGCGGGGGCCCCAGTACTTC
. 16 TRBJ2-7 TRBD2 TRBV19 CASSDPSGRASYEQYF TGTGCCAGTAGTGATCCTAGCGGGAGGGCATCCTACGAGCAGTACTTC
. 15 TRBJ1-1 TRBD1 TRBV15 CATSRGGQGALEAFF TGTGCCACCAGCAGAGGGGGACAGGGGGCGCTTGAAGCTTTCTTT
. 13 TRBJ1-2 . TRBV3-1/TRBV3-2 CASSQTRDLGYTF TGTGCCAGCAGCCAGACGCGGGACCTGGGCTACACCTTC
. 16 TRBJ1-1 . TRBV4-1 CASSQEGADISKEAFF TGCGCCAGCAGCCAAGAGGGAGCCGACATCTCCAAGGAAGCTTTCTTT
. 16 TRBJ1-5 . TRBV28 CASSLVRWGLGQPQHF TGTGCCAGCAGTTTAGTAAGATGGGGGCTCGGTCAGCCCCAGCATTTT
. 16 TRBJ2-7 TRBD2 TRBV15 CATSRGLAGSSYEQYF TGTGCCACCAGCAGAGGACTAGCGGGAAGCTCCTACGAGCAGTACTTC
. 18 TRBJ2-2 TRBD1 TRBV5-6 CASSLLGGRGQGIGELFF TGTGCCAGCAGCTTGCTAGGAGGTAGAGGACAGGGGATCGGGGAGCTGTTTTTT
once 14 TRBJ2-7 . TRBV6-2/TRBV6-3 CASSLASLSYEQYF TGTGCCAGCAGCTTGGCTAGTCTCTCCTACGAGCAGTACTTC
few 15 TRBJ2-1 TRBD1 TRBV6-6 CASSYTGVSGHEQFF TGTGCCAGCAGTTACACAGGGGTATCGGGACATGAGCAGTTCTTC
. 20 TRBJ1-4 TRBD1 TRBV4-2 CASSQDQILQGVGTNEKLFF TGTGCCAGCAGCCAAGACCAAATTCTTCAGGGGGTGGGAACTAATGAAAAACTGTTTTTT
. 15 TRBJ2-3 . TRBV7-8 CASSLEWGRTDTQYF TGTGCCAGCAGCTTAGAATGGGGGCGCACAGATACGCAGTATTTT
. 21 TRBJ1-1 TRBD1 TRBV5-1 CASSFDVGFGSNGTGNTEAFF TGCGCCAGCAGCTTTGACGTAGGATTCGGGTCAAATGGGACAGGGAACACTGAAGCTTTCTTT
. 14 TRBJ1-1 . TRBV5-4 CASSLQEGGTEAFF TGTGCCAGCAGCTTGCAGGAAGGTGGCACTGAAGCTTTCTTT
. 14 TRBJ2-2 TRBD2 TRBV4-3 CASSPGTSAGELFF TGCGCCAGCAGCCCGGGGACTAGCGCCGGGGAGCTGTTTTTT
. 13 TRBJ1-2 TRBD1 TRBV5-8 CASSPDRGYGYTF TGTGCCAGCAGCCCGGACAGGGGCTATGGCTACACCTTC
. 15 TRBJ2-3 TRBD2 TRBV7-3 CASSLNGRASDTQYF TGTGCCAGCAGCTTAAACGGGAGGGCATCCGATACGCAGTATTTT
. 15 TRBJ1-3 . TRBV11-2 CASSPRTTSGNTIYF TGTGCCAGCAGCCCACGGACAACCTCTGGAAACACCATATATTTT
. 14 TRBJ2-7 . TRBV28 CASRYPDISYEQYF TGTGCCAGCAGATATCCGGACATCTCATACGAGCAGTACTTC
few 15 TRBJ2-1 . TRBV24-1 CATSDFLNSQEEQFF TGTGCCACCAGTGATTTCTTGAACTCGCAGGAAGAGCAGTTCTTC
. 17 TRBJ2-5 TRBD2 TRBV12-5 CASGLVLAGVFKETQYF TGTGCTAGTGGTTTGGTACTAGCGGGAGTGTTCAAGGAGACCCAGTACTTC
. 16 TRBJ2-7 TRBD2 TRBV19 CASRPRLAGGHYEQYF TGTGCCAGCCGACCTAGACTAGCGGGAGGCCACTACGAGCAGTACTTC
. 17 TRBJ2-5 TRBD2 TRBV27 CASSGGTSGGPQETQYF TGTGCCAGCAGTGGAGGGACTAGCGGGGGACCCCAAGAGACCCAGTACTTC
few 20 TRBJ1-2 TRBD1 TRBV4-2 CASSQEVWDRGSPIAYGYTF TGTGCCAGCAGCCAAGAAGTGTGGGACAGGGGAAGTCCAATAGCGTATGGCTACACCTTC
. 16 TRBJ1-6 TRBD1 TRBV27 CASTMGGQGFTSPLHF TGTGCCAGCACCATGGGGGGACAGGGCTTCACCTCACCCCTCCACTTT
. 15 TRBJ2-7 . TRBV10-3 CAISEWGLSSYEQYF TGTGCCATCAGTGAGTGGGGCTTGAGCTCCTACGAGCAGTACTTC
. 14 TRBJ1-2 TRBD1 TRBV7-9 CASSLGTGNYGYTF TGTGCCAGCAGCTTGGGGACAGGGAACTATGGCTACACCTTC
. 16 TRBJ1-2 . TRBV3-1/TRBV3-2 CASSQFPQTVNYGYTF TGTGCCAGCAGCCAATTTCCCCAGACAGTCAACTATGGCTACACCTTC
. 14 TRBJ2-3 . TRBV5-1 CASSPPSPTDTQYF TGCGCCAGCAGCCCCCCTAGCCCCACAGATACGCAGTATTTT
. 15 TRBJ1-1 . TRBV19 CASSSPGTLNTEAFF TGTGCCAGTAGCTCCCCGGGGACTTTGAACACTGAAGCTTTCTTT
. 18 TRBJ2-7 . TRBV7-9 CASSLEMIAGQSSYEQYF TGTGCCAGCAGCTTAGAGATGATAGCAGGACAGAGCTCCTACGAGCAGTACTTC
. 14 TRBJ1-1 . TRBV6-5 CASSKIDLNTEAFF TGTGCCAGCAGCAAGATAGATCTGAACACTGAAGCTTTCTTT
. 15 TRBJ1-5 . TRBV19 CASRKDRNSNQPQHF TGTGCCAGTAGGAAGGACAGAAATAGCAATCAGCCCCAGCATTTT
once 13 TRBJ2-2 . TRBV12-3/TRBV12-4 CASSPRTTGELFF TGTGCCAGCAGTCCGCGAACCACCGGGGAGCTGTTTTTT
. 15 TRBJ2-3 TRBD1 TRBV28 CASSSPGQGTDTQYF TGTGCCAGCTCGAGCCCGGGACAGGGGACAGATACGCAGTATTTT
. 13 TRBJ1-2 . TRBV27 CASRDTTNYGYTF TGTGCCAGCCGGGACACCACTAACTATGGCTACACCTTC